Listed here are 21 T cell receptor delta chains from one sample, sequenced in a study of gamma-delta chains in newborns, infants, children. TCRdb ran CATT on the reads. This sample has around 11,000 delta-chain clones; 3% to 4.5% occur once, and the top ten carry approximately 8.9%. The sequenced sample was blood. The receptors come from a child who was a newborn, infant or young child, either healthy, febrile or measles-vaccinated (not recorded which).

This rearrangement joins TRDV1 to TRDJ1; the D gene is possibly TRDD3 (6 bases). The CDR3 is 20 amino acids. The V end lost 3 bases, the J end lost 0 bases, and 26 bases lay between the germline ends. The germline V gene encodes CDR1 TSWWSYY and CDR2 QGS. CDR3 in amino acids: CALGELRTHWRWGYTDKLIF. Written as DNA, the CDR3 is TGTGCTCTTGGGGAGCTTCGTACTCACTGGAGGTGGGGGTACACCGATAAACTCATCTTT.

This clone was seen a handful of times. This chain joins TRDV1 and TRDJ1; D is ambiguous. Germline values: CDR1 TSWWSYY, CDR2 QGS. V was cut by 6 bases and J by 6 bases, with 17 bases left in between. CDR3 length: 14 residues. Here the CDR3 reads CALGAPGPNYKLIF. CDR3 sequence (DNA): TGTGCTCTTGGTGCCCCAGGCCCCAACTATAAACTCATCTTT.

The V and J genes are TRDV1 and TRDJ1; 11 positions agree with TRDD3. With V trimmed by 5 bases and J by 3 bases, 29 bases remained unmatched. From germline, CDR1 is TSWWSYY and CDR2 QGS. The CDR3 length is 23 residues. The DNA for the CDR3 is TGTGCTCTTGGGCCCTACTCCGTACTGGGGGATATGGATGGCAACGGGTACGCCGATAAACTCATCTTT. Translating it yields CALGPYSVLGDMDGNGYADKLIF.

CDR3 nucleotide sequence: TGTGCCTTTGGGTCGTACACCGATAAACTCATCTTT. It encodes CAFGSYTDKLIF. V and J are TRDV3 and TRDJ1; D gene unclear. The CDR3 loop spans 12 amino acids. With 2 bases removed from V and 0 bases from J, the gap between germline ends came to 7 bases. The germline gives CDR1 TVYSNPD, CDR2 GDNSRS (reference sequence).

The gene calls are TRDV1 and TRDJ1, with 8 positions matching TRDD3. This CDR3 is built from 17 residues. Per germline, CDR1 TSWWSYY and CDR2 QGS. V shed 4 bases and J 1 base; nucleotides not matched to a gene: 11. The CDR3 DNA reads TGTGCTCTTGGGGTACTCCGCGCGGGGATACCCACCGATAAACTCATCTTT. Translation gives CALGVLRAGIPTDKLIF.

This clone was counted between two and nine times. The chain joins TRDV1 to TRDJ1; 8 nucleotides align to TRDD3. V lost 4 bases, J lost 5 bases, and 33 bases stayed unmatched. The germline V gene has CDR1 TSWWSYY and CDR2 QGS. CDR3 length equals 23 residues. CDR3 in amino acids: CALGGERSSTGTGGRGRKDKLIF. Here the CDR3 DNA reads TGTGCTCTTGGGGGTGAACGATCCTCCACGGGAACTGGGGGTCGAGGGAGGAAGGATAAACTCATCTTT.

The genes are TRDV1 and TRDJ1; D is possibly TRDD3 (6 bases). Trimming removed 2 bases at V and 14 bases at J, with 39 bases between. From germline, CDR1 is TSWWSYY and CDR2 QGS. This CDR3 comprises 20 residues. CDR3 in amino acids: CALGEFRYIGLGIGRRRMIF. The CDR3 DNA follows: TGTGCTCTTGGGGAATTTAGGTACATCGGGCTGGGGATTGGGCGACGGAGGATGATCTTT.

This clone was seen only a few times. The chain is built from TRDV2 and TRDJ1; D gene ambiguous. This CDR3 is 15 amino acids long. V was clipped by 0 bases and J by 3 bases, with 13 bases between them. Germline V CDR1 and CDR2: GEAIGNYY, EKD. CDR3 sequence reads: CACDTVYPRADKLIF. The CDR3 coding sequence is TGTGCCTGTGACACCGTTTACCCCAGGGCCGATAAACTCATCTTT.

Concerning this clone: This sample includes further DNA sequences coding for the same CDR3. The chain has TRDV3 and TRDJ2; 10 nucleotides match TRDD3. The V segment lost 4 bases and the J segment 0 bases; nucleotides outside the gene matches: 17. This CDR3 region has 19 residues. Per the germline V gene, CDR1 is TVYSNPD and CDR2 is GDNSRS (reference sequence). In DNA form, the CDR3 reads TGTGCCTGCCGCCCCGACTGGGGGATGATGGGGCCTTTGACAGCACAACTCTTCTTT. The encoded protein is CACRPDWGMMGPLTAQLFF.

This chain links TRDV1 with TRDJ1, with 7 bases matching TRDD3. The germline CDR1 and CDR2 sequences are TSWWSYY and QGS. CDR3 length: 22 amino acids. J gave up 3 bases and V 6 bases, and 31 bases lay outside the gene matches. Here the CDR3 reads CALGRPTHPILDTRLGSDKLIF. The CDR3 region has the DNA TGTGCTCTTGGCAGGCCTACCCACCCTATCTTGGATACGCGGTTGGGATCCGATAAACTCATCTTT.

This clone came up a few times. The chain employs TRDV1 and TRDJ1, with D tentatively TRDD2 (5 bases). The CDR3 runs to 21 residues. V lost 1 base to trimming and J lost 2 bases, with 29 bases between them. Germline V gives CDR1 TSWWSYY, CDR2 QGS. The CDR3 region is CALGEQTDRFPYALTTDKLIF. CDR3 DNA sequence: TGTGCTCTTGGGGAACAGACCGACCGCTTCCCGTACGCGTTAACAACCGATAAACTCATCTTT.

The sample holds a few counts of this clone. This chain connects TRDV1 to TRDJ1, with D possibly being TRDD3 (6 bases). Germline values: CDR1 TSWWSYY, CDR2 QGS. Trimming stripped 5 bases from V and 2 bases from J, with 21 bases between. The CDR3 length is 17 residues. CDR3 nucleotides: TGTGCTCTTGGGTTTTACTTTGCTGGGGTTTCGACCGATAAACTCATCTTT. It yields the protein CALGFYFAGVSTDKLIF.

This clone was seen only a few times. The rearrangement joins TRDV1 to TRDJ1; D is uncertain. CDR3 size: 16 residues. V lost 2 bases and J lost 0, with 13 bases in between. Germline CDR1 TSWWSYY, CDR2 QGS. The CDR3 DNA sequence: TGTGCTCTTGGGGAATCCAAAGCAGCCTACACCGATAAACTCATCTTT. It translates to CALGESKAAYTDKLIF.

Of note for this clone: This probably arose from a read error, given a far larger clone one base away. The gene calls are TRDV2 and TRDJ1; no clear D. CDR3 length equals 15 residues. CDR1 and CDR2 from the germline V gene are GEAIGNYY and EKD. With 5 bases removed from V and 3 bases from J, the gap between germline ends came to 18 bases. CDR3 nucleotides: TGTGCCTGTGGCACAATCGGGAGAAGGGCCGATAAACTCATCTTT. Amino acids: CACGTIGRRADKLIF.

By sample share, this clone is medium-sized. This chain uses TRDV1 with TRDJ2; D is perhaps TRDD3 (6 bases). The CDR3 runs 18 residues. Germline CDR1 and CDR2: TSWWSYY and QGS. With 2 bases removed from V and 0 bases from J, the gap between germline ends came to 16 bases. The CDR3 coding sequence is TGTGCTCTTGGGGAATCCCGCGGGGATCCCCCTTTGACAGCACAACTCTTCTTT. Translation: CALGESRGDPPLTAQLFF.

V usage is TRDV1 and J usage is TRDJ1, with 8 bases matching TRDD3. V trimming: 2 bases; J trimming: 1 base; junction bases outside the gene matches: 21. CDR1 and CDR2 (germline): TSWWSYY, QGS. This CDR3 is 21 amino acids long. Here the CDR3 reads CALGEIFFLGDPFTVTDKLIF. The DNA of the CDR3 is TGTGCTCTTGGGGAAATCTTCTTTCTGGGGGACCCGTTTACAGTCACCGATAAACTCATCTTT.

A few counts support this clone. A read error likely explains this, since a far larger clone differs by one base. Other DNA sequences from this sample encode an identical CDR3 as well. The rearrangement uses TRDV2 and TRDJ1; the match to TRDD3 covers 8 bases. V lost 5 bases and J lost 0; bases outside the gene matches: 7. In germline, CDR1 is GEAIGNYY, CDR2 EKD. The CDR3 loop spans 15 amino acids. The chain's CDR3 is CACVVLGGNTDKLIF. The CDR3, as DNA: TGTGCCTGTGTTGTACTGGGGGGTAACACCGATAAACTCATCTTT.

This clone was seen more than once but under ten times. The junction differs from germline at one of its ends, possibly a read error. The CDR3 DNA sequence: TGTGCCTGTGACACTGGGGGACATAGCTCCTGGGACACCCGACAGGTGTTTTTC. It translates to CACDTGGHSSWDTRQVFF. V gene TRDV2 combines with J gene TRDJ3; 7 nucleotides line up with TRDD3. This CDR3 contains 18 residues. Germline V gene data show CDR1 as GEAIGNYY and CDR2 as EKD.

This clone was picked up a small number of times. V gene TRDV1 combines with J gene TRDJ2; 13 nucleotides align to TRDD3. CDR1 and CDR2 (germline): TSWWSYY, QGS. CDR3 length equals 22 residues. V was clipped by 5 bases and J by 0 bases; unmatched bases: 18. In nucleotides, the CDR3 is TGTGCTCTTGGGTCGTTTCCTCTCTACTGGGGGATACGTAGAGCTTTGACAGCACAACTCTTCTTT. It specifies CALGSFPLYWGIRRALTAQLFF.

This clone was counted a few times. At one end the junction does not follow the germline gene, possibly because of a read error. The chain employs TRDV1 and TRDJ1, with 7 bases lining up with TRDD3. CDR3 length: 18 amino acids. Looked up from germline, CDR1 is TSWWSYY and CDR2 is QGS. The CDR3 loop is CALGELSLLSRPGDKLIF. The CDR3 DNA follows: TGTGCTCTTGGGGAACTCTCTTTACTGTCTCGACCTGGGGATAAACTCATCTTC.

This clone occurred a few times. The rearrangement uses TRDV2 and TRDJ3; D is perhaps TRDD3 (5 bases). The CDR3 contains 18 residues. The germline V gene has CDR1 GEAIGNYY and CDR2 EKD. The germline V and J ends were trimmed by 0 bases and 0 bases, with 11 bases remaining between them. CDR3 protein: CACDTVGLGSWDTRQMFF. CDR3 nucleotides: TGTGCCTGTGACACCGTGGGGCTTGGCTCCTGGGACACCCGACAGATGTTTTTC.